The 10 T cell receptor beta chains below all came from one sample that was sequenced in a study of CD8+ T cells in alopecia areata. Sample treatment: oral pan-JAK inhibitor, 5-10 mg twice daily. Extraction of RNA preceded its reverse transcription into cDNA, which served as the sequencing template. Repertoires were generated with immunoSEQ multiplex PCR, while TCRdb's copy carries only in-frame clones and drops some. The data contain around 180,000 clones, around 60% of them singletons. Sequences were derived from CD4+ T cells sorted from blood, sampled around week 47, from a patient treated with tofacitinib. These TCRs come from a human donor with alopecia areata.

This chain links TRBV2 with TRBJ2-7; tentatively, D is TRBD1 or TRBD2 (5 bases each). The V end lost 5 bases, the J end lost 5 bases, and 13 bases lay between the germline ends. The CDR3 consists of 13 residues. CDR1 is SNHLY and CDR2 is FYNNEI in the germline V gene. CDR3 sequence (DNA): TGTGCCAGCAGTTCCCGGGACGGCGACGAGCAGTACTTC. Its translation is CASSSRDGDEQYF.

This chain connects TRBV25-1 to TRBJ1-6; no clear D gene. V lost 8 bases and J lost 10, with 15 bases in between. The CDR3 sequence is 13 residues long. Looked up from germline, CDR1 is MGHDK and CDR2 is SYGVNS. CDR3: CASGRLRDSPLHF. The CDR3 region has the DNA TGTGCCAGCGGTCGCTTGCGTGACTCACCCCTCCACTTT.

As DNA, the CDR3 is TGCAGCGTTGATTTGGGGGGGGTCACTGAAGCTTTCTTT. It specifies CSVDLGGVTEAFF. The chain couples TRBV29-1 to TRBJ1-1, with TRBD1 as a possible D gene (5 bases). V dropped 3 bases and J dropped 4 bases, with 12 bases sitting between them. The CDR3 covers 13 residues. The germline V gene has CDR1 SQVTM and CDR2 ANQGSEA. The full variable domain, its missing parts supplied by reference TRBV29-1 and TRBJ1-1, is SAVISQKPSRDICQRGTSLTIQCQVDSQVTMMFWYRQQPGQSLTLIATANQGSEATYESGFVIDKFPISRPNLTFSTLTVSNMSPEDSSIYLCSVDLGGVTEAFFGQGTRLTVV.

This clone was recorded a few times. In DNA, the CDR3 is TGTGCCAGCAGCTCTAACCAGGCTAATGAAAAACTGTTTTTT. Protein product: CASSSNQANEKLFF. The chain uses TRBV5-6 and TRBJ1-4; D is unclear. V lost 3 bases, J lost 3 bases, and 9 bases lay in between. CDR3 length: 14 amino acids. Germline-derived CDR1 and CDR2 are SGHDT and YYEEEE.

The sample holds a few counts of this clone. The V call is TRBV7-2, the J call TRBJ2-7; D possibly corresponds to TRBD1 (5 bases). CDR1 is SGHTA and CDR2 is FQGNSA in the germline V gene. This CDR3 spans 12 amino acids. The germline V and J ends were trimmed by 5 bases and 3 bases, with 8 bases remaining between them. The CDR3 region has the DNA TGTGCCAGCAGCGGAACAGGCTACGAGCAGTACTTC. The encoded protein is CASSGTGYEQYF. Based on the CDR3 plus reference TRBV7-2 and TRBJ2-7, the full variable domain is GAGVSQSPSNKVTEKGKDVELRCDPISGHTALYWYRQSLGQGLEFLIYFQGNSAPDKSGLPSDRFSAERTGGSVSTLTIQRTQQEDSAVYLCASSGTGYEQYFGPGTRLTVT.

The rearrangement uses TRBV6-1 and TRBJ2-2; no reliable D call. The CDR3 has 14 residues. The V gene lost 4 bases and the J gene lost 1 base, with 7 bases spanning the gap. Germline CDR1 is MNHNS and CDR2 is SASEGT. The CDR3 DNA sequence: TGTGCCAGCAGTGGGAACATGAACACCGGGGAGCTGTTTTTT. This sequence encodes CASSGNMNTGELFF.

The gene calls are TRBV7-2 and TRBJ1-1; the D gene is possibly TRBD1 (6 bases). With 1 base removed from V and 8 bases from J, the gap between germline ends came to 14 bases. The germline CDR1 and CDR2 sequences are SGHTA and FQGNSA. This CDR3 region has 14 residues. This CDR3 is CASSLGGGGKEAFF. The CDR3 nucleotides read TGTGCCAGCAGCTTAGGCGGGGGCGGCAAGGAAGCTTTCTTT.

This clone was picked up a small number of times. The rearrangement joins TRBV29-1 to TRBJ1-2; possibly TRBD1 for D (6 bases). V lost 7 bases and J 1 base, leaving 13 bases between the germline ends. Germline V gene lookup returns CDR1 SQVTM and CDR2 ANQGSEA. CDR3 length: 13 amino acids. CDR3 protein: CSGGTTVNYGYTF. As DNA, the CDR3 is TGCAGCGGCGGGACAACCGTTAACTATGGCTACACCTTC. Full variable domain (missing parts from reference TRBV29-1 and TRBJ1-2): SAVISQKPSRDICQRGTSLTIQCQVDSQVTMMFWYRQQPGQSLTLIATANQGSEATYESGFVIDKFPISRPNLTFSTLTVSNMSPEDSSIYLCSGGTTVNYGYTFGSGTRLTVV.

The chain recombines TRBV2 with TRBJ1-2, with 7 positions matching TRBD1. Trimming cost V 6 bases and J 3 bases; bases outside gene matches: 7. CDR3 length: 14 amino acids. Per germline, CDR1 SNHLY and CDR2 FYNNEI. The chain's CDR3 is CASSWDSLDYGYTF. The DNA of the CDR3 is TGTGCCAGCAGCTGGGACAGCCTAGACTATGGCTACACCTTC.

The genes are TRBV30 and TRBJ1-2; no definite D call. Trimming removed 2 bases at V and 2 bases at J, with 6 bases between. The V gene's germline CDR1 is GTSNPN and CDR2 SVGIG (reference sequence). CDR3 length: 12 amino acids. The CDR3 loop is CAWSPGNYGYTF. The CDR3 bases are TGTGCCTGGAGTCCGGGGAACTATGGCTACACCTTC.